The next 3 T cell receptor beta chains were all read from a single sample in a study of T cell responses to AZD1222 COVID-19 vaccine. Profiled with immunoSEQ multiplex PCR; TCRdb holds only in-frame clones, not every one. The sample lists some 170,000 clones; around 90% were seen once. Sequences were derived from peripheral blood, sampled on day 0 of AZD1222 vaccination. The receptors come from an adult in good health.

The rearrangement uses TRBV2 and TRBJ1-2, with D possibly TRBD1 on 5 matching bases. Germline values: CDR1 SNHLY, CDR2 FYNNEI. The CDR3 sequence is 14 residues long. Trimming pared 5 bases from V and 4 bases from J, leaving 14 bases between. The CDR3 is CASSTGTGIYGYTF. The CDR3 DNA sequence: TGTGCCAGCAGTACCGGGACGGGAATCTATGGCTACACCTTC.

CDR3 DNA: TGTGCCACCAGCAGAGATCAGACAGGGACGAGAACTGAAGCTTTCTTT. Encoded protein: CATSRDQTGTRTEAFF. The chain links TRBV15 to TRBJ1-1; 7 nucleotides align to TRBD1. With 0 bases clipped from V and 5 bases from J, the junction kept 9 bases outside the gene matches. From germline, CDR1 is LNHNV and CDR2 YYDKDF (reference sequence). CDR3 length equals 16 residues.

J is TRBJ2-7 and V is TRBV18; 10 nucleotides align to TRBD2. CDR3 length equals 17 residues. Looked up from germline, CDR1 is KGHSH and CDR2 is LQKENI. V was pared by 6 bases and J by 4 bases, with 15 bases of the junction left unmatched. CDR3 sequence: CASSLGGSSGRRYEQYF. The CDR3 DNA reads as TGTGCCAGCTCCCTCGGGGGTTCTAGCGGGAGAAGGTACGAGCAGTACTTC.